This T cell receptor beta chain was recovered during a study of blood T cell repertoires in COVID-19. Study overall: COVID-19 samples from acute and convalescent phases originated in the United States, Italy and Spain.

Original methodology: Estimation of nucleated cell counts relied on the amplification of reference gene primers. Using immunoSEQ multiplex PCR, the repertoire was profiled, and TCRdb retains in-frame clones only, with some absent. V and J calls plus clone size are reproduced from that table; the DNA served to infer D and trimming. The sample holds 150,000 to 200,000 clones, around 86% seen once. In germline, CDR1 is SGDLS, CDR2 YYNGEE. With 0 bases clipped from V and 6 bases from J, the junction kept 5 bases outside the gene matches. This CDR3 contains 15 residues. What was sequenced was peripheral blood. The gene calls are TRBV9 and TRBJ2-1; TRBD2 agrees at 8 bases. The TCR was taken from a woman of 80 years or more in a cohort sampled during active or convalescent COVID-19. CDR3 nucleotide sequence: TGTGCCAGCAGCGTAGCTCTAGCGGGCTTCAATGAGCAGTTCTTC. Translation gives CASSVALAGFNEQFF.